Listed here is a single T cell receptor (beta chain). The antigen is undetermined. The sample is drawn from a study of cytotoxic CD8 clonotypes in ibrutinib-treated CLL. Study summary: Once patients had received a median 12 months of treatment, range 6 to 36, response samples were obtained.

Here immunoSEQ multiplex PCR was the method, and the copy in TCRdb shows in-frame clones only, minus some. The sample yields about 40,000 clones, about two thirds seen once. Study observations and caveats: There were differences in sampling times between sustained-remission and progressing patients. Few clonotypes were public, and these shrank or held steady under treatment. Patients had baseline clonality above age-matched healthy donors, and this clonality moved with circulating CD8+ T-cell counts.

Per the germline V gene, CDR1 is SGHDN and CDR2 is FVKESK. The V end lost 3 bases, the J end lost 0 bases, and 15 bases lay between the germline ends. The CDR3 runs 17 residues. This sequence originates from a human donor with chronic lymphocytic leukemia. Here the sequenced sample was PBMCs, taken at disease progression, from a patient treated with ibrutinib. The V gene is TRBV14, the J gene TRBJ1-3, with a weak D call TRBD1 (6 bases). The CDR3 bases are TGTGCCAGCAGCCACTTAGGGGGGCTGAGCTCTGGAAACACCATATATTTT. Its translation is CASSHLGGLSSGNTIYF. Filled out from reference TRBV14 and TRBJ1-3, the complete variable domain reads EAGVTQFPSHSVIEKGQTVTLRCDPISGHDNLYWYRRVMGKEIKFLLHFVKESKQDESGMPNNRFLAERTGGTYSTLKVQPAELEDSGVYFCASSHLGGLSSGNTIYFGEGSWLTVV.